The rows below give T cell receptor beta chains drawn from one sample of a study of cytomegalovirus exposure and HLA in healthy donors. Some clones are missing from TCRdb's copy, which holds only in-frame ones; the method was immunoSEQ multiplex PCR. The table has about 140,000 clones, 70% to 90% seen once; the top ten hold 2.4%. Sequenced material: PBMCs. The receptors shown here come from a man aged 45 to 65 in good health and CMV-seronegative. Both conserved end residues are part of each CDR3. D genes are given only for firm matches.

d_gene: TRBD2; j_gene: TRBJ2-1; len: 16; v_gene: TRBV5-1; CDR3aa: CASSLGLAGIHNEQFF; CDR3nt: TGCGCCAGCAGCTTGGGACTAGCGGGGATCCACAATGAGCAGTTCTTC
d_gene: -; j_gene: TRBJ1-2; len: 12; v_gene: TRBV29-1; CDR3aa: CSVGLRPAGYTF; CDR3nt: TGCAGCGTTGGGTTGCGGCCGGCGGGCTACACCTTC
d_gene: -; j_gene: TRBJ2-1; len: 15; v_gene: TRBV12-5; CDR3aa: CASGSRRASYNEQFF; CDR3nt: TGTGCTAGTGGTTCCAGGAGGGCCTCCTACAATGAGCAGTTCTTC
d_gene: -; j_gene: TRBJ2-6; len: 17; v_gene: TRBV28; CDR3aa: CASSLAGWASGANVLTF; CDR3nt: TGTGCCAGCAGTTTAGCAGGGTGGGCCTCTGGGGCCAACGTCCTGACTTTC
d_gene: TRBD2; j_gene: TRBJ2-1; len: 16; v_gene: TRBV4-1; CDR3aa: CASSQDPGLAGHEQFF; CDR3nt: TGCGCCAGCAGCCAAGATCCCGGGCTAGCGGGACACGAGCAGTTCTTC
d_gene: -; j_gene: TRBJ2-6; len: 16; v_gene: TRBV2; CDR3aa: CASSATGTAGANVLTF; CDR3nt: TGTGCCAGCAGTGCCACAGGGACGGCTGGGGCCAACGTCCTGACTTTC
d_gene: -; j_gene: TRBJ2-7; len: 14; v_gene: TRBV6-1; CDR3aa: CASRRDREAYEQYF; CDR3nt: TGTGCCAGCAGACGAGACAGGGAGGCCTACGAGCAGTACTTC
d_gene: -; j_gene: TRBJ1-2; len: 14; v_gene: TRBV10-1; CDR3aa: CASSLRGAGHGYTF; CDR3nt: TGCGCCAGCAGTTTACGCGGGGCCGGCCATGGCTACACCTTC
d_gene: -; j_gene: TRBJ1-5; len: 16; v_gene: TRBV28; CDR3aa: CASSLLTRGTDQPQHF; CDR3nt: TGTGCCAGCAGTTTATTGACCAGGGGTACAGATCAGCCCCAGCATTTT
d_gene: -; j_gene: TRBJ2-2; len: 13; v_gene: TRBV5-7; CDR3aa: CASSRGGPGELFF; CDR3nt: TGTGCCAGCAGCCGGGGTGGCCCCGGGGAGCTGTTTTTT